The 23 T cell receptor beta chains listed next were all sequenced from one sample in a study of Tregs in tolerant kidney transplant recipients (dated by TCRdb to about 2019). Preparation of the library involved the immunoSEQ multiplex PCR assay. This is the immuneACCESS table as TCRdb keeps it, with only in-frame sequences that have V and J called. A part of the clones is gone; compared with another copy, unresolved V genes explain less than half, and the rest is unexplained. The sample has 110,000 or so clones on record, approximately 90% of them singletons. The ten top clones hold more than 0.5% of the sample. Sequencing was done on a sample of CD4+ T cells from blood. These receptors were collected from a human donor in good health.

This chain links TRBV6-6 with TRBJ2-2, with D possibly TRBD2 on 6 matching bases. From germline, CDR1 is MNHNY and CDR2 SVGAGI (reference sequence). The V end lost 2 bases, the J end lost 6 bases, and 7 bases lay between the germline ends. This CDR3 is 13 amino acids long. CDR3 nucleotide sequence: TGTGCCAGCAGTTACGGAGGGGCCGGGGAGCTGTTTTTT. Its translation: CASSYGGAGELFF.

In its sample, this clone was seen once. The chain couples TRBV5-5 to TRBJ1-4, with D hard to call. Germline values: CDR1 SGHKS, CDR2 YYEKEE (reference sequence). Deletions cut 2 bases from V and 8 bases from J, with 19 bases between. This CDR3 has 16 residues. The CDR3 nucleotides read TGTGCCAGCAGCTTCCCCCTAGGAACTCCTGGCGAAAAACTGTTTTTT. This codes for CASSFPLGTPGEKLFF.

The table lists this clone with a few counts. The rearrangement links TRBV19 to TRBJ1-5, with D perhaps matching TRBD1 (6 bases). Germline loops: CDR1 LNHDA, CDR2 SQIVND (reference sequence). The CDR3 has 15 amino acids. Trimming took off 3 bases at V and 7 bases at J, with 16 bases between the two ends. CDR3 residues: CASSMARGAGQPQHF. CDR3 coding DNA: TGTGCCAGTAGTATGGCCCGGGGGGCGGGACAGCCCCAGCATTTT.

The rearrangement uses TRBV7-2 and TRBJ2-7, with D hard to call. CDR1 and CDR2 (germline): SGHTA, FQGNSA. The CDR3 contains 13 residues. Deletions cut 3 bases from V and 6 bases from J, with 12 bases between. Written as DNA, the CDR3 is TGTGCCAGCAGCTTTACGGCAATAGGCGAGCAGTACTTC. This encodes CASSFTAIGEQYF.

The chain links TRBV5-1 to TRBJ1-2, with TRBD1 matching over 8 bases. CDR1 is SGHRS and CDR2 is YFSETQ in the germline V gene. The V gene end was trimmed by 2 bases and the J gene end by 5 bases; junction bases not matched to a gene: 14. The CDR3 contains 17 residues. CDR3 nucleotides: TGCGCCAGCAGCTTACGAAGAGGACAGGGAGATACGTATGGCTACACCTTC. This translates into CASSLRRGQGDTYGYTF.

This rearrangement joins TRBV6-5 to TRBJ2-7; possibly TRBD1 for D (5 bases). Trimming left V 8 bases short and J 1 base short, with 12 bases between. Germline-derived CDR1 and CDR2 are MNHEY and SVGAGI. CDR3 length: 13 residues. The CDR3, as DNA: TGTGCCAGCGGGGCGGCCTCATCCTACGAGCAGTACTTC. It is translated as CASGAASSYEQYF.

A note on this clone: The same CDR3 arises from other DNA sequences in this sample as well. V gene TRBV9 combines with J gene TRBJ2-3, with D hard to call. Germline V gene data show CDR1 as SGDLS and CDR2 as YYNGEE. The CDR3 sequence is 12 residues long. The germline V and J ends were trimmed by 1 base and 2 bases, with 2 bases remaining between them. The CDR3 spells CASSVSTDTQYF. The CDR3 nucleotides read TGTGCCAGCAGCGTATCCACAGATACGCAGTATTTT.

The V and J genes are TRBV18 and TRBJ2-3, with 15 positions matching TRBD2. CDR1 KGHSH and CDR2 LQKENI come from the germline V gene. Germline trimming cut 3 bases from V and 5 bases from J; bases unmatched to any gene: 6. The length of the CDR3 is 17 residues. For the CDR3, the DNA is TGTGCCAGCTCACCTGGGACTAGCGGGGGGTCTGGAGATACGCAGTATTTT. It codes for CASSPGTSGGSGDTQYF.

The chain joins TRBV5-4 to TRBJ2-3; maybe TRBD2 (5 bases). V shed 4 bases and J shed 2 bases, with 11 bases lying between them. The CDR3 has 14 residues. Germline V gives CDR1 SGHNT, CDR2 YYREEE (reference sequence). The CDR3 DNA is TGTGCCAGCAGCCTACCGGGGATCACAGATACGCAGTATTTT. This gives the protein CASSLPGITDTQYF. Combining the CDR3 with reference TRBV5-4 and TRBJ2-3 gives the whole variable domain ETGVTQSPTHLIKTRGQQVTLRCSSQSGHNTVSWYQQALGQGPQFIFQYYREEENGRGNFPPRFSGLQFPNYSSELNVNALELDDSALYLCASSLPGITDTQYFGPGTRLTVL.

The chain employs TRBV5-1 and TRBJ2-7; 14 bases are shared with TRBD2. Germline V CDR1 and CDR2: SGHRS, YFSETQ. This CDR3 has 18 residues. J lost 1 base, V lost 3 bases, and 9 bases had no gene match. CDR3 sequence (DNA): TGCGCCAGCAGCTGGGGACTAGCGGGAGCGATTGAATCCTACGAGCAGTACTTC. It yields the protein CASSWGLAGAIESYEQYF.

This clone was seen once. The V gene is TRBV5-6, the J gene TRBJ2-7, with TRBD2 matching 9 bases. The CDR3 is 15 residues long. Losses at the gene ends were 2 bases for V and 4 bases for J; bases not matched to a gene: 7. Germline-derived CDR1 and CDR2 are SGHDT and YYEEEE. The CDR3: CASSFSAGGRYEQYF. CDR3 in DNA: TGTGCCAGCAGCTTCTCAGCGGGAGGTCGGTACGAGCAGTACTTC.

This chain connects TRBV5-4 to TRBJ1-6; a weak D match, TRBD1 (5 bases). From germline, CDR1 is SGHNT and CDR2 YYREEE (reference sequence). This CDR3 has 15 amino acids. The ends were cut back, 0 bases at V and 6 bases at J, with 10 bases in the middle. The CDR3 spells CASSLGRAGNSPLHF. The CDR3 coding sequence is TGTGCCAGCAGCTTGGGCAGGGCGGGTAATTCACCCCTCCACTTT.

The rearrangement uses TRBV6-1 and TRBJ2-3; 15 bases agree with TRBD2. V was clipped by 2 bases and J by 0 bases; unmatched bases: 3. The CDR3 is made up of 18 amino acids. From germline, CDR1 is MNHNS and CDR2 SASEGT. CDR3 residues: CASSERTSGRVSTDTQYF. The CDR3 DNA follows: TGTGCCAGCAGTGAACGGACTAGCGGGAGGGTAAGCACAGATACGCAGTATTTT.

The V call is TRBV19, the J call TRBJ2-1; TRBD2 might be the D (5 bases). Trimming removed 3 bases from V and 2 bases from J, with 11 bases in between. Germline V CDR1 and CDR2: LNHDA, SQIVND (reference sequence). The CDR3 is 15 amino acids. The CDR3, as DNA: TGTGCCAGTAGTATTAGGCGGGCTGCCTACAATGAGCAGTTCTTC. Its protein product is CASSIRRAAYNEQFF.

The CDR3 spells CASSPLRGNTEAFF. CDR3 sequence (DNA): TGTGCCAGCAGCCCCCTGAGAGGAAACACTGAAGCTTTCTTT. The rearrangement joins TRBV11-2 to TRBJ1-1; D gene ambiguous. Trimming removed 5 bases from V and 2 bases from J, with 12 bases in between. Germline assignment: CDR1 SGHAT and CDR2 FQNNGV. The CDR3 contains 14 residues.

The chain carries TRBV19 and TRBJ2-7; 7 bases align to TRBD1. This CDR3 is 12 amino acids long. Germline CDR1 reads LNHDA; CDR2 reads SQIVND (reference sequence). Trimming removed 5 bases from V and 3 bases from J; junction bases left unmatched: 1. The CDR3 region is CASSDRDYEQYF. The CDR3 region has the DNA TGTGCCAGTAGTGACAGGGACTACGAGCAGTACTTC.

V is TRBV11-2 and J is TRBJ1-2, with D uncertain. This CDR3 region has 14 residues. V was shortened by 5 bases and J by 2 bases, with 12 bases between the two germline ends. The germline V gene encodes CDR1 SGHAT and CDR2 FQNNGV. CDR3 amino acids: CASSPPAVNYGYTF. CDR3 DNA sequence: TGTGCCAGCAGCCCCCCCGCAGTAAACTATGGCTACACCTTC.

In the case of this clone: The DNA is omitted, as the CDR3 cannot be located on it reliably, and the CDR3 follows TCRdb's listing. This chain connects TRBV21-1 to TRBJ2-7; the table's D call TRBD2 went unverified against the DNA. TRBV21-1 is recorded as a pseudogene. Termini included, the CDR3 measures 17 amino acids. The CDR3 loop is CASSKDGWGSGSYEQYF.

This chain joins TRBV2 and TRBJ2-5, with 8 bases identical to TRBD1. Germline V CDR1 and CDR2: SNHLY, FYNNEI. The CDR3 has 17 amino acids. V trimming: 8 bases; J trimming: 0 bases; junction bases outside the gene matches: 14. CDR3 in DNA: TGTGCCAGCGATGACAGGGGAGAAAGTTTTTACCAAGAGACCCAGTACTTC. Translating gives CASDDRGESFYQETQYF.

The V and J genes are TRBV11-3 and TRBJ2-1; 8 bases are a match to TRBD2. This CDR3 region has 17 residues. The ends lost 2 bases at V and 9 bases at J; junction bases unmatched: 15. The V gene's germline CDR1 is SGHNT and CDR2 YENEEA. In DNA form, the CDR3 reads TGTGCCAGCAGCTTACCAGCGGGAGAGGGGATTAGTGTTGAGCAGTTCTTC. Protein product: CASSLPAGEGISVEQFF.

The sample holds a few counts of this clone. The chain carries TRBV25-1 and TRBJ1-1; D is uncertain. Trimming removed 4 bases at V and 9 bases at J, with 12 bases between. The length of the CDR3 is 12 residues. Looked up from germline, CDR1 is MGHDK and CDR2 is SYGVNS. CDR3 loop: CASSGPERKAFF. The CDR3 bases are TGTGCCAGCAGTGGGCCGGAAAGAAAAGCTTTCTTT.

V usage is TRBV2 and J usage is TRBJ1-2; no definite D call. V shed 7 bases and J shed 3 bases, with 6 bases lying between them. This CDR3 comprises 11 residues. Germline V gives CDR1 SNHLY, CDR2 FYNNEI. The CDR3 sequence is CASKLDYGYTF. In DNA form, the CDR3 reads TGTGCCAGCAAACTGGACTATGGCTACACCTTC.

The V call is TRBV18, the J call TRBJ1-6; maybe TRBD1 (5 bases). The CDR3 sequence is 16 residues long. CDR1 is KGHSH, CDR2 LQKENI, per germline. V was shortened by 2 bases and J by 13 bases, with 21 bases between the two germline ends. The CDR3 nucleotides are TGTGCCAGCTCACCAAGCACCCCCGGGACCGCTCGCCCCCTCCACTTT. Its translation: CASSPSTPGTARPLHF.